The source of this TCR beta chain is a study of blood T cell repertoires in COVID-19. Whole-study context: Some COVID-19 samples were acute and others convalescent; all came from the United States, Italy and Spain. T cells, B-cell-depleted T cells, or PBMCs provided the cDNA or gDNA that served as material.

The protocol was immunoSEQ multiplex PCR, while the TCRdb copy is restricted to in-frame clones and leaves out a portion. The sample holds 45,000 to 50,000 clones, roughly four fifths seen once. This clone was seen only once. V shed 8 bases and J shed 1 base, with 14 bases lying between them. Germline CDR1 LNHDA, CDR2 SQIVND (reference sequence). The CDR3 is made up of 14 amino acids. The chain couples TRBV19 to TRBJ1-1, with a tentative D call TRBD1 (6 bases). The receptor was isolated from a man between 60 and 75 years old with active COVID-19. Sequencing was performed on peripheral blood. The CDR3, as DNA: TGTGCCAGTCGAGGGGGGGGGTCGAACACTGAAGCTTTCTTT. Its protein product is CASRGGGSNTEAFF.